This TCR beta chain was profiled in a study of shared clonotypes between healthy human individuals. Whole-study results and caveats: Naive subsets typically showed greater estimated richness than memory subsets.

Of note for this clone: The antigen is not known.

The J segment lost 3 bases and the V segment lost 3 bases, leaving 2 bases of the junction unmatched. Germline V lookup: CDR1 KGHSH, CDR2 LQKENI. The CDR3 has 13 residues. The protocol was immunoSEQ multiplex PCR, while the TCRdb copy is restricted to in-frame clones and leaves out a portion. The sample includes roughly 1,000,000 clones, around three quarters seen only once; the top ten take approximately 0.52%. The sequence was obtained from a man younger than 30 in good health. Some clones in this sample may be carry-over from other donors' samples. The sequencing sample was made of memory CD4+ T cells from PBMCs. Subset meaning: CD45RA-negative fraction. This chain joins TRBV18 and TRBJ2-7, with 7 nucleotides matching TRBD1. DNA for the CDR3: TGTGCCAGCTCACCGGACAGGTACTACGAGCAGTACTTC. It is translated as CASSPDRYYEQYF.